The sequence of this T cell receptor beta chain was determined in a study of cytomegalovirus exposure and HLA in healthy donors. With 60 Vbeta and 13 Jbeta primers, the PCR was carried out. The table came from immunoSEQ multiplex PCR; TCRdb's copy has only in-frame clones and leaves some out. Here the sample spans 150,000 to 200,000 clones, about 80% being singletons. Study-wide findings and caveats: From TCR beta sequences, most subjects' HLA-A and HLA-B alleles were reportedly predicted accurately.

Turning to this clone: Its antigen remains unknown. Within the sample, other DNA sequences also encode this same CDR3.

Germline V gives CDR1 LNHDA, CDR2 SQIVND (reference sequence). The CDR3 loop spans 15 amino acids. V dropped 5 bases and J dropped 7; count of bases not matched to a gene: 7. This chain joins TRBV19 and TRBJ2-7, with 14 positions matching TRBD2. This clonotype was sampled from a woman under 40 in good health and CMV-seropositive. What was sequenced was PBMCs. The CDR3 DNA follows: TGTGCCAGTAGTCCCCGGACTAGCGGGGGGTATGAGCAGTACTTC. Protein: CASSPRTSGGYEQYF.